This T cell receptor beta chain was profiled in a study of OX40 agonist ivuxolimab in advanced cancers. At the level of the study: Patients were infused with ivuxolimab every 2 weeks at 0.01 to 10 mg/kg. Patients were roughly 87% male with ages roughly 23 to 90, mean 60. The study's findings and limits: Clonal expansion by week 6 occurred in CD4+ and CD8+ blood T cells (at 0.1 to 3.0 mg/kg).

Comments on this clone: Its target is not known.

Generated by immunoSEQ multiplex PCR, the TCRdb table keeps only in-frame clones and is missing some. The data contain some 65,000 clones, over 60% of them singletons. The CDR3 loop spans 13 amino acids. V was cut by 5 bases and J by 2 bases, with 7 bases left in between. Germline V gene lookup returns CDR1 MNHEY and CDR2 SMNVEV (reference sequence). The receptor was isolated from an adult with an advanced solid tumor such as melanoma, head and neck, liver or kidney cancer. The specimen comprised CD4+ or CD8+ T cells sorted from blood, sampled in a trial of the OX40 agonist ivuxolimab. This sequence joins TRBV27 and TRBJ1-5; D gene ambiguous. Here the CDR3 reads CASSPWGNQPQHF. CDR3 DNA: TGTGCCAGCAGTCCCTGGGGCAATCAGCCCCAGCATTTT.